This T cell receptor (beta chain) was recorded in a study of T cells after yellow fever vaccination. The germline V gene encodes CDR1 SGHVS and CDR2 FNYEAQ. Trimming pared 5 bases from V and 6 bases from J, leaving 11 bases between. This CDR3 has 13 residues. To note about this clonotype: What it binds is not known.

Points from the study as a whole: Abundant contaminating clonotypes from the bulk population could appear in FACS-sorted repertoires.

In TCRdb, the 5' RACE reads were re-called with MiXCR into one record per CDR3 protein. Of some 150,000 distinct CDR3 sequences listed, around 9.3% are singletons. This sequence originates from a young man who received the YFV17D yellow fever vaccine. The sequencing used CD8+ T cells sorted from PBMCs, collected 45 days after the yellow fever booster vaccination. V is TRBV7-6 and J is TRBJ1-5; maybe TRBD1 (5 bases). CDR3 protein: CASSVTGGQPQHF. Here the CDR3 DNA reads TGTGCCAGCAGCGTAACGGGGGGTCAGCCCCAGCATTTT. The variable domain in full, completed from reference TRBV7-6 and TRBJ1-5, reads GAGVSQSPRYKVTKRGQDVALRCDPISGHVSLYWYRQALGQGPEFLTYFNYEAQQDKSGLPNDRFSAERPEGSISTLTIQRTEQRDSAMYRCASSVTGGQPQHFGDGTRLSIL.